The 14 T cell receptor beta chains in this list originate from one sample, sequenced in a study of blood T cell repertoires in COVID-19. Produced via immunoSEQ multiplex PCR; TCRdb's table is partial and in-frame only. This repertoire shows 400,000 to 450,000 clones, about 92% found once; its top ten account for roughly 0.66%. Sequencing was carried out using PBMCs or T cells enriched from blood (not recorded which). Every receptor here comes from a man younger than 35 who had recovered from COVID-19.

The chain couples TRBV11-2 to TRBJ2-7; D is possibly TRBD1 (6 bases). CDR3 length: 15 residues. Per the germline V gene, CDR1 is SGHAT and CDR2 is FQNNGV. V was trimmed by 6 bases and J by 4 bases, leaving 19 bases between them. CDR3 loop: CASRKPGGRAYEQYF. The CDR3 DNA sequence: TGTGCCAGCAGAAAACCTGGGGGCCGTGCGTACGAGCAGTACTTC.

The V and J genes are TRBV10-3 and TRBJ1-2; TRBD1 aligns across 9 bases. CDR1 is ENHRY and CDR2 is SYGVKD in the germline V gene. The CDR3 is 14 amino acids. The V gene end was trimmed by 6 bases and the J gene end by 5 bases; junction bases not matched to a gene: 7. CDR3: CAISSTGGEYGYTF. Here the CDR3 DNA reads TGTGCCATCAGCTCTACAGGGGGCGAGTATGGCTACACCTTC.

The V and J genes are TRBV19 and TRBJ1-6, with 8 bases lining up with TRBD1. The CDR3 spans 14 residues. Germline V gives CDR1 LNHDA, CDR2 SQIVND (reference sequence). Trimming cost V 6 bases and J 7 bases; bases outside gene matches: 5. The chain's CDR3 is CASSETGVNSPLHF. CDR3 DNA: TGTGCCAGTAGCGAGACAGGGGTCAATTCACCCCTCCACTTT.

The rearrangement links TRBV28 to TRBJ1-1; D is ambiguous. This CDR3 has 15 amino acids. Per the germline V gene, CDR1 is MDHEN and CDR2 is SYDVKM. Trimming shortened V by 6 bases and J by 3 bases, and 17 bases separated the two germline ends. CDR3 nucleotides: TGTGCCAGCAGCCCCTCAACGGGGAGATACACTGAAGCTTTCTTT. As protein: CASSPSTGRYTEAFF.

CDR3 amino acids: CASSIDAGVSTNYGYTF. The CDR3 DNA is TGTGCCAGTAGTATCGATGCAGGGGTGAGCACTAACTATGGCTACACCTTC. The chain employs TRBV19 and TRBJ1-2; D possibly corresponds to TRBD1 (6 bases). The CDR3 length is 17 residues. The germline gives CDR1 LNHDA, CDR2 SQIVND (reference sequence). The ends were cut back, 3 bases at V and 0 bases at J, with 17 bases in the middle.

V gene TRBV28 combines with J gene TRBJ1-5; D gene ambiguous. The CDR3 length is 12 residues. Looked up from germline, CDR1 is MDHEN and CDR2 is SYDVKM. The ends were cut back, 6 bases at V and 10 bases at J, with 13 bases in the middle. Here the CDR3 DNA reads TGTGCCAGCAGCCTGGAGGTACCACCCCAGCATTTT. Translated: CASSLEVPPQHF.

The chain combines TRBV28 with TRBJ2-3; TRBD2 might be the D (5 bases). The CDR3 is 14 residues long. From germline, CDR1 is MDHEN and CDR2 SYDVKM. V was cut by 4 bases and J by 5 bases, with 13 bases left in between. The CDR3 nucleotides are TGTGCCAGCAGTTGGGGTCGGACTCGAGATACGCAGTATTTT. Translated: CASSWGRTRDTQYF.

This chain uses TRBV12-3 or TRBV12-4 with TRBJ1-3, with D perhaps TRBD1 (5 bases). The CDR3 runs to 11 residues. The ends were cut back, 6 bases at V and 14 bases at J, with 14 bases in the middle. The CDR3 sequence: CASSWARVLYF. The CDR3, as DNA: TGTGCCAGCAGCTGGGCCAGGGTACTATATTTT.

The rearrangement uses TRBV5-1 and TRBJ2-5; tentative D call: TRBD2 (6 bases). CDR3 length equals 14 residues. From germline, CDR1 is SGHRS and CDR2 YFSETQ. Trimming shortened V by 3 bases and J by 3 bases, and 12 bases separated the two germline ends. CDR3 residues: CASSWNTGEETQYF. CDR3 nucleotide sequence: TGCGCCAGCAGCTGGAATACGGGGGAAGAGACCCAGTACTTC.

The chain has TRBV10-2 and TRBJ1-1, with D maybe TRBD1 (5 bases). Trimming left V 8 bases short and J 4 bases short, with 8 bases between. Germline assignment: CDR1 WSHSY and CDR2 SAAADI. This CDR3 has 11 amino acids. The CDR3 sequence: CASGGGTEAFF. The CDR3 DNA is TGCGCCAGCGGGGGAGGCACTGAAGCTTTCTTT.

The V and J genes are TRBV24-1 and TRBJ1-1; D is uncertain. The germline CDR1 and CDR2 sequences are KGHDR and SFDVKD. The CDR3 spans 14 residues. The ends were cut back, 5 bases at V and 6 bases at J, with 15 bases in the middle. The CDR3 protein is CATSGGGSGAEAFF. CDR3 coding DNA: TGTGCCACCAGTGGAGGAGGTTCGGGCGCTGAAGCTTTCTTT.

The V and J genes are TRBV3-1 (or the pseudogene TRBV3-2) and TRBJ1-6; 7 nucleotides agree with TRBD1. The germline V gene encodes CDR1 LGHDT and CDR2 YNNKEL (reference sequence). The CDR3 runs to 15 residues. V lost 1 base, J lost 7 bases, and 4 bases stayed unmatched. As DNA, the CDR3 is TGTGCCAGCAGCCAAGTCACAGGGGACAATTCACCCCTCCACTTT. Protein sequence: CASSQVTGDNSPLHF.

As to this clone: Other DNA sequences in this specimen translate into the identical CDR3. V and J are TRBV11-2 and TRBJ2-5; TRBD1 is a possible D gene (5 bases). Germline CDR1 SGHAT, CDR2 FQNNGV. Trimming removed 5 bases at V and 3 bases at J, with 10 bases between. The CDR3 length is 13 residues. The CDR3 reads CASSRDREETQYF. CDR3 bases: TGTGCCAGCAGCCGTGACAGAGAAGAGACCCAGTACTTC.

This chain connects TRBV28 to TRBJ1-1; D is possibly TRBD1 (6 bases). Per the germline V gene, CDR1 is MDHEN and CDR2 is SYDVKM. CDR3 length: 14 residues. Between the trimmed V and J ends, which lost 5 bases and 4 bases, there was a span of 14 bases. CDR3 sequence (DNA): TGTGCCAGCAGTAACAGGGTCTTCGGCACTGAAGCTTTCTTT. This gives the protein CASSNRVFGTEAFF. The full variable domain, completed using reference TRBV28 and TRBJ1-1, is DVKVTQSSRYLVKRTGEKVFLECVQDMDHENMFWYRQDPGLGLRLIYFSYDVKMKEKGDIPEGYSVSREKKERFSLILESASTNQTSMYLCASSNRVFGTEAFFGQGTRLTVV.